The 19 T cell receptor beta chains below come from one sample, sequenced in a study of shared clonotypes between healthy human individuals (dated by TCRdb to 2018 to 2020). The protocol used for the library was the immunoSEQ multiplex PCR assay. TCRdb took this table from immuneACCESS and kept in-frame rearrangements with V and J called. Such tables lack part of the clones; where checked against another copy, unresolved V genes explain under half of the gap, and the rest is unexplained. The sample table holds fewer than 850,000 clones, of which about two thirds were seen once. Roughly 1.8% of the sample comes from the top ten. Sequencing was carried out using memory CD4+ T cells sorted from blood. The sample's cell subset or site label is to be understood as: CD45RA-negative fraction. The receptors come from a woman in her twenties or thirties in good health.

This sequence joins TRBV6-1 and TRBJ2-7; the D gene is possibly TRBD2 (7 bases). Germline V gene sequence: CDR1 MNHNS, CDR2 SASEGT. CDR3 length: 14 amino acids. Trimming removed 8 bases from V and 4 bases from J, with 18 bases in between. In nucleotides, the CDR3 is TGTGCCAGCTCAGGTCGGGGGGCCGATTACGAGCAGTACTTC. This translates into CASSGRGADYEQYF.

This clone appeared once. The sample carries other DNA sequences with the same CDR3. The CDR3 spells CASSSPGARYGYTF. The CDR3 DNA sequence: TGTGCCAGCAGTTCCCCAGGGGCGAGGTATGGCTACACCTTC. V gene TRBV6-5 combines with J gene TRBJ1-2; weak D call: TRBD1 (6 bases). V was shortened by 4 bases and J by 5 bases, with 14 bases between the two germline ends. Germline CDR1 is MNHEY and CDR2 is SVGAGI. The CDR3 has 14 residues.

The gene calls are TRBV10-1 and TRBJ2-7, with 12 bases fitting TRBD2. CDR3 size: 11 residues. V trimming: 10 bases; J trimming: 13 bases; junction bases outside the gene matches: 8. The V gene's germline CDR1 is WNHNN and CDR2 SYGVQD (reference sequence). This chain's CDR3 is CATETSGSLYF. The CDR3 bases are TGCGCCACTGAGACTAGCGGGAGTCTATACTTC.

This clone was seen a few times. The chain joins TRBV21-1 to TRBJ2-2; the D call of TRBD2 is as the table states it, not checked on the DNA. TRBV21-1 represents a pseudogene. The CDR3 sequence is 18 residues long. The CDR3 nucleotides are TGTGCCAGCAGCAAAAGAGGGAGCGGGAGGAGGAACACCGGGGAGCTGTTTTTT. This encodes CASSKRGSGRRNTGELFF.

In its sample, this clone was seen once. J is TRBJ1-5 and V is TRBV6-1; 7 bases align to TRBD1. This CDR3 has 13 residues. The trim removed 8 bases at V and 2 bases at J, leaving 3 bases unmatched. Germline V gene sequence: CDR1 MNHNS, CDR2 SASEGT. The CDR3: CASHQGGNQPQHF. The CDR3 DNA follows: TGTGCCAGCCATCAGGGGGGCAATCAGCCCCAGCATTTT.

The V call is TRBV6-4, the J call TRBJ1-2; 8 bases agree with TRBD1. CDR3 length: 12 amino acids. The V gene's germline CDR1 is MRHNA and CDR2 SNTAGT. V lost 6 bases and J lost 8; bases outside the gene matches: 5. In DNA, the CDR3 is TGTGCCAGCAGACGACAGGGGCGCGGCTACACCTTC. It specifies CASRRQGRGYTF.

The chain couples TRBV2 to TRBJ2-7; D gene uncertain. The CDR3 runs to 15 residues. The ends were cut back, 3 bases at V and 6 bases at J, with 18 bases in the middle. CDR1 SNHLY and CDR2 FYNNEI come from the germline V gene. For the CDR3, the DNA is TGTGCCAGCAGTGATCAGCTCCCCGAATCCGGCGAGCAGTACTTC. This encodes CASSDQLPESGEQYF.

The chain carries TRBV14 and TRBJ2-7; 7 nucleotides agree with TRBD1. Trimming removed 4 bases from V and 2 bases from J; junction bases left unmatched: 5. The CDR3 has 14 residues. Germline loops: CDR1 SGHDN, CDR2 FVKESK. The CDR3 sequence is CASSLMTGPYEQYF. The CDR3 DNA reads TGTGCCAGCAGCCTCATGACAGGGCCCTACGAGCAGTACTTC.

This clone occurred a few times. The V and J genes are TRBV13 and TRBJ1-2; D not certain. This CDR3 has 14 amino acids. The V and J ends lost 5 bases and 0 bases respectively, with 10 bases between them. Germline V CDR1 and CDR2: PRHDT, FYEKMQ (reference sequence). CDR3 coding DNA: TGTGCCAGCAGCCCAAGGGAGGCTAACTATGGCTACACCTTC. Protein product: CASSPREANYGYTF.

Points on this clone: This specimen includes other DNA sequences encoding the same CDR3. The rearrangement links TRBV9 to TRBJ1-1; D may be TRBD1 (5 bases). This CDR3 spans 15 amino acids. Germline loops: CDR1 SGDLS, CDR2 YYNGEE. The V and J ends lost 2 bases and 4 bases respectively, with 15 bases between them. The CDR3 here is CASSVRPGAGTEAFF. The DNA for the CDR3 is TGTGCCAGCAGCGTCCGACCCGGGGCGGGCACTGAAGCTTTCTTT.

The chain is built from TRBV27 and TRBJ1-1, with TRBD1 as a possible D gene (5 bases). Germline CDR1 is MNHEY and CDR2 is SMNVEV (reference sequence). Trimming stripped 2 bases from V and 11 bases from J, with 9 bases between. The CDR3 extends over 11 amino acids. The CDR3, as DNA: TGTGCCAGCAGTTTAGCAGGGCACGCTTTCTTT. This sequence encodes CASSLAGHAFF.

The CDR3 coding sequence is TGCGCCAGCAGCTTTAGCACTGGGGCCTACAATGAGCAGTTCTTC. Translation: CASSFSTGAYNEQFF. V is TRBV5-1 and J is TRBJ2-1; D is ambiguous. V was cut by 2 bases and J by 2 bases, with 11 bases left in between. The CDR3 covers 15 residues. CDR1 SGHRS and CDR2 YFSETQ come from the germline V gene.

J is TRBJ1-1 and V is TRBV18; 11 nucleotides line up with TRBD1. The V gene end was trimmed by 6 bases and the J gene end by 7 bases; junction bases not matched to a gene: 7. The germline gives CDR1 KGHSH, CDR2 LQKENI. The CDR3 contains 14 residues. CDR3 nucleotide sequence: TGTGCCAGCTCGTCAGGACAGGGGGCGATTGAAGCTTTCTTT. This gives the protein CASSSGQGAIEAFF.

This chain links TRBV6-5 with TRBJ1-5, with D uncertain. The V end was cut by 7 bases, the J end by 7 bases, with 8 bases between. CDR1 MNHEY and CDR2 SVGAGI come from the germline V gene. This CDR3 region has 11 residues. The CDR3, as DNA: TGTGCCAGCATTACGAAACAGCCCCAGCATTTT. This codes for CASITKQPQHF.

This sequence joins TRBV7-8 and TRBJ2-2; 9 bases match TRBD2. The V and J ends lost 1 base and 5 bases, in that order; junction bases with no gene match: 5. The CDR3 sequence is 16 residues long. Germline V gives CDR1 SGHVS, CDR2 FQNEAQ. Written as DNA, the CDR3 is TGTGCCAGCAGCTTAGTTAGCGGGAGAGGGACCGGGGAGCTGTTTTTT. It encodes CASSLVSGRGTGELFF.

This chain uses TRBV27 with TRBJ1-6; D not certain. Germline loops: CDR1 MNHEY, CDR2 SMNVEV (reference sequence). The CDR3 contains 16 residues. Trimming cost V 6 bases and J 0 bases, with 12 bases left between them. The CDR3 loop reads CASSLIGPSYNSPLHF. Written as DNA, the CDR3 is TGTGCCAGCAGCCTGATCGGTCCCTCCTATAATTCACCCCTCCACTTT.

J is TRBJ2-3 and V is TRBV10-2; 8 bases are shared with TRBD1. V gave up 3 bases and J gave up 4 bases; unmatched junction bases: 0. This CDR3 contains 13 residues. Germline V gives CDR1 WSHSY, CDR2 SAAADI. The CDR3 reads CASSEQGADTQYF. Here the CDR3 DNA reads TGCGCCAGCAGTGAACAGGGGGCAGATACGCAGTATTTT.

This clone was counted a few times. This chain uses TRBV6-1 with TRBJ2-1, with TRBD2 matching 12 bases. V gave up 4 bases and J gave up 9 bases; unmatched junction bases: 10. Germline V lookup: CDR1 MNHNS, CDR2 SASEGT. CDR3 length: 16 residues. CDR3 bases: TGTGCCAGCAGTGGGTCGACTAGCGGGAGAGCTTTTGAGCAGTTCTTC. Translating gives CASSGSTSGRAFEQFF.

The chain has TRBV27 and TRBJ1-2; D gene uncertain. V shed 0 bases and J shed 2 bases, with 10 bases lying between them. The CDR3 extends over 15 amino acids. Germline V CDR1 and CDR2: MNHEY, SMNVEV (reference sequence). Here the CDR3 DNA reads TGTGCCAGCAGTTTATCGATGGCGGGGAACTATGGCTACACCTTC. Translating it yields CASSLSMAGNYGYTF.